The T cell receptor beta chain under discussion was sequenced for a study of Ad26.COV2.S vaccination and SARS-CoV-2 variants. Overall study results and limits: Comparable non-spike TCR breadth was observed in vaccine and placebo recipients. People given the vaccine had a wider spike-specific TCR breadth than placebo recipients did.

As for treatment: some 20 received Ad26.COV2.S at low or high dose, single or two shots; 5 received placebo; per-sample allocation not given. Material that was analyzed had been drawn on day 63 after the first vaccine or placebo injection. Boston provided a donor who was an adult aged 18-55 years. The V end was cut by 5 bases, the J end by 0 bases, with 14 bases between. This CDR3 contains 16 residues. CDR1 KGHSH and CDR2 LQKENI come from the germline V gene. As regards this clone: Its cognate antigen is unknown.

TCRdb's table, derived via immunoSEQ multiplex PCR, lists solely in-frame clones and lacks some. The profile shows 450,000 to 550,000 clones, about 91% of them singletons. The material sequenced was peripheral blood, taken in a trial of Ad26.COV2.S vaccine versus placebo. This clonotype was obtained from a person aged 18-65 years who received the Ad26.COV2.S COVID-19 vaccine or a placebo. The V gene is TRBV18, the J gene TRBJ2-4; possibly TRBD2 for D (6 bases). Here the CDR3 reads CASSGPGDLAKNIQYF. The CDR3 DNA follows: TGTGCCAGCTCAGGGCCGGGGGACTTAGCCAAAAACATTCAGTACTTC.